This T cell receptor beta chain is from a study of beta chain features in type 1 diabetes. Study-wide results and caveats: There were fewer insertions and more deletions at the VDJ junctions of type 1 diabetes patients.

Trimming took 0 bases from V and 7 from J, leaving 8 bases between them. The CDR3 covers 14 residues. Per germline, CDR1 SGDLS and CDR2 YYNGEE. Comments on this clone: Its target is not known.

Expressed TCRB transcripts got sequenced, as all isolated RNA was reverse transcribed. Sequencing used immunoSEQ multiplex PCR; TCRdb keeps in-frame clones, though not all of them. The profile shows about 60,000 clones, over 50% of them singletons. This receptor was obtained from a woman in her late teens or twenties in good health. Material for sequencing was Tregs from blood. The J gene is TRBJ1-6, the V gene TRBV9; D is unresolved. As DNA, the CDR3 is TGTGCCAGCAGCGTAGTGCCGGTAAATTCACCCCTCCACTTT. Its protein is CASSVVPVNSPLHF.